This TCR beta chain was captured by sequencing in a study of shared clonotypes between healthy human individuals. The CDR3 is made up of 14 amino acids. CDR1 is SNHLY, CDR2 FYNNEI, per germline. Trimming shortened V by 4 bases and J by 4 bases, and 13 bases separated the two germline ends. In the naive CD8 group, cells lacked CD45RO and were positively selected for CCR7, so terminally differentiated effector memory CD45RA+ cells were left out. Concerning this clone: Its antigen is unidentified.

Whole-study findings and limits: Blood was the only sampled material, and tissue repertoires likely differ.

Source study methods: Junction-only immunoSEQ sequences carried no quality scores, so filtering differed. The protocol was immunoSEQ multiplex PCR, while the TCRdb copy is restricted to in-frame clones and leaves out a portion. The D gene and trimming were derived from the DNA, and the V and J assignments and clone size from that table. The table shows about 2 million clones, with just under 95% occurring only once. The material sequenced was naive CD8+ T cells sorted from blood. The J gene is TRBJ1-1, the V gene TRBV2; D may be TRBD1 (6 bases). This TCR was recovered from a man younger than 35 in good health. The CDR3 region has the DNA TGTGCCAGCAGTGGGGGGGGCCGTATCACTGAAGCTTTCTTT. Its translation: CASSGGGRITEAFF.